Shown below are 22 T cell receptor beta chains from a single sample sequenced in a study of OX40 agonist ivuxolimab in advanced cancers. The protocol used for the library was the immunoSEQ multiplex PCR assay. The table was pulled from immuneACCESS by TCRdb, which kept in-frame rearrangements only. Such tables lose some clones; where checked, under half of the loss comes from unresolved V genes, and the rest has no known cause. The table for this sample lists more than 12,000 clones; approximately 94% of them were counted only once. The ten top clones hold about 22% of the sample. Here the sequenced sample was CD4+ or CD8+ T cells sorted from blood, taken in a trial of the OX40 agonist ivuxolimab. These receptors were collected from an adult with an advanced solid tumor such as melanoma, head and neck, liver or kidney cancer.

CDR3 sequence (DNA): TGTGCCAGCAGCAAGCGGATGAGCGAGCAGTACTTC. Amino acids: CASSKRMSEQYF. This chain links TRBV13 with TRBJ2-5; perhaps TRBD2 as D (5 bases). The closer fit of TRBJ2-7 to the DNA end suggests the J call may be wrong. The CDR3 has 12 residues. Germline lookup yields CDR1 PRHDT and CDR2 FYEKMQ (reference sequence).

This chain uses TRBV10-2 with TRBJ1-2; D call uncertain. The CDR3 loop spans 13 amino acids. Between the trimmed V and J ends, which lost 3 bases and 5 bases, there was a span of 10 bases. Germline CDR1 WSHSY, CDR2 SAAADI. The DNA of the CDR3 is TGCGCCAGCAGTGATATGGCTACTTATGGCTACACCTTC. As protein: CASSDMATYGYTF.

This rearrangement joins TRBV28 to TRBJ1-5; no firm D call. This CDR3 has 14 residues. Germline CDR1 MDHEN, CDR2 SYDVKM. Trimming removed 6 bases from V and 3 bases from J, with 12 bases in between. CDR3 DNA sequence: TGTGCCAGCAGAGGAGACATCATCAATCAGCCCCAGCATTTT. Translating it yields CASRGDIINQPQHF.

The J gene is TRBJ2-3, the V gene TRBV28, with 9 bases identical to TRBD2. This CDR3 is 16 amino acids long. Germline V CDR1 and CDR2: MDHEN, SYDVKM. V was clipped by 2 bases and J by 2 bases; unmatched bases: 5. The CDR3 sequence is CASSLRRGGYTDTQYF. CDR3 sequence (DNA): TGTGCCAGCAGTTTAAGGCGGGGGGGCTACACAGATACGCAGTATTTT.

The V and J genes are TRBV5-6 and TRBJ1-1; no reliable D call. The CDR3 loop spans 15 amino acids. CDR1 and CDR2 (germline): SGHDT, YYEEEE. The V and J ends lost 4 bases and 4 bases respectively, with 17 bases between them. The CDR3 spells CASSEHSRAGTEAFF. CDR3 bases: TGTGCCAGCAGCGAACACAGTCGGGCTGGCACTGAAGCTTTCTTT.

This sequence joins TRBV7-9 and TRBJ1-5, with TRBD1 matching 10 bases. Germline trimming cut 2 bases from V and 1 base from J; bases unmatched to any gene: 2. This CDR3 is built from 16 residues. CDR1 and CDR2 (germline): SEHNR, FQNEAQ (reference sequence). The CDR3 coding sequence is TGTGCCAGCAGCTTACAGGGACAGGGGAGCAATCAGCCCCAGCATTTT. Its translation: CASSLQGQGSNQPQHF.

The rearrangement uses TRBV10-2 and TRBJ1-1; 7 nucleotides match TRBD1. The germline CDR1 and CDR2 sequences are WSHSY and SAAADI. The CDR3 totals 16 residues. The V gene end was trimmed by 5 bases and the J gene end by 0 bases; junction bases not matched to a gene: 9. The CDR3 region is CASSSGRGGMNTEAFF. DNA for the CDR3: TGCGCCAGCAGTTCAGGGAGAGGGGGCATGAACACTGAAGCTTTCTTT.

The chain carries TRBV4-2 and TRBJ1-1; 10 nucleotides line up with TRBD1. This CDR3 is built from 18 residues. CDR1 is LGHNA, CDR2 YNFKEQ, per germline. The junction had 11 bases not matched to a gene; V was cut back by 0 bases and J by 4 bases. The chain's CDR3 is CASSQDIPGQGFITEAFF. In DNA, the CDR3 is TGTGCCAGCAGCCAAGATATCCCGGGACAGGGGTTTATCACTGAAGCTTTCTTT.

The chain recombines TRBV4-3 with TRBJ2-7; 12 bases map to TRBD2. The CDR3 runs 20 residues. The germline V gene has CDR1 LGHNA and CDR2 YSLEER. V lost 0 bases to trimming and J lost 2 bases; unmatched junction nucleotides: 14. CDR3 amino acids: CASSQDFWGLAGGSTYEQYF. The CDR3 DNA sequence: TGCGCCAGCAGCCAAGATTTTTGGGGGCTAGCGGGAGGGAGCACCTACGAGCAGTACTTC.

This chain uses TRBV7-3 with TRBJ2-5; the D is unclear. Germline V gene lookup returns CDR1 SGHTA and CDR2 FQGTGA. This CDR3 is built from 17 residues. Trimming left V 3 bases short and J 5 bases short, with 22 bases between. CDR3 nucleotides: TGTGCCAGCAGCTTCCTTCCGGCCCCCGAGCTAAAGGAGACCCAGTACTTC. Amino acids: CASSFLPAPELKETQYF.

DNA for the CDR3: TGTGCCAGCAGTCCCGTGACAGGCGAGAATGAGCAGTTCTTC. Translating it yields CASSPVTGENEQFF. The genes are TRBV2 and TRBJ2-1; the D gene is possibly TRBD1 (6 bases). Between the trimmed V and J ends, which lost 5 bases and 7 bases, there was a span of 15 bases. Looked up from germline, CDR1 is SNHLY and CDR2 is FYNNEI. The CDR3 runs to 14 residues.

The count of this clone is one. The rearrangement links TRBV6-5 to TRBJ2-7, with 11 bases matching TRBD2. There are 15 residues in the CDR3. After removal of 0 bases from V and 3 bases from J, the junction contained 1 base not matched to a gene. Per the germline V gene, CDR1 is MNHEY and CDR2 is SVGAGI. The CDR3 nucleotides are TGTGCCAGCAGTTACTCGACTAGCGGGGACTACGAGCAGTACTTC. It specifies CASSYSTSGDYEQYF.

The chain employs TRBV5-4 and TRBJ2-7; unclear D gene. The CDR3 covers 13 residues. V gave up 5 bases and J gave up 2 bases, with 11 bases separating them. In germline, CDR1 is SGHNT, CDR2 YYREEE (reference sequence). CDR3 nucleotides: TGTGCCAGCAGTATGGACCTCGCCTACGAGCAGTACTTC. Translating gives CASSMDLAYEQYF. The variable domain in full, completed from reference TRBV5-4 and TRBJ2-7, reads ETGVTQSPTHLIKTRGQQVTLRCSSQSGHNTVSWYQQALGQGPQFIFQYYREEENGRGNFPPRFSGLQFPNYSSELNVNALELDDSALYLCASSMDLAYEQYFGPGTRLTVT.

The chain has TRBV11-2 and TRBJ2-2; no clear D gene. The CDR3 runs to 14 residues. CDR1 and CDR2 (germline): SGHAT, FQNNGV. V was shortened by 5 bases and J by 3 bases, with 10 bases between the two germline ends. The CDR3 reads CASSPTRDTGELFF. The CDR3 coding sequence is TGTGCCAGCAGCCCTACAAGGGACACCGGGGAGCTGTTTTTT.

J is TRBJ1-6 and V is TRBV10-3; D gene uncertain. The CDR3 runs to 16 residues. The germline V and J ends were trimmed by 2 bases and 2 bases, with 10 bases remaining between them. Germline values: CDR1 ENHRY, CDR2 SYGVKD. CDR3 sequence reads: CAISESVTTYNSPLHF. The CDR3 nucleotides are TGTGCCATCAGTGAGAGTGTGACGACCTATAATTCACCCCTCCACTTT.

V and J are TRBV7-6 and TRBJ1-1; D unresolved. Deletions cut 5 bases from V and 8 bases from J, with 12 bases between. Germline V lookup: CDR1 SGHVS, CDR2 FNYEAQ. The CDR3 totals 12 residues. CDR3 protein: CASSPLELEAFF. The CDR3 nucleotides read TGTGCCAGCAGCCCATTGGAGTTAGAAGCTTTCTTT.

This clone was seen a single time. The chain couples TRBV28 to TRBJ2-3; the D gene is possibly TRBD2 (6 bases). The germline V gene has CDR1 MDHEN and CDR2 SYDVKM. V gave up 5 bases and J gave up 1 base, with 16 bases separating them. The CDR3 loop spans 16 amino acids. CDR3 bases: TGTGCCAGCAGTCCAAGGGAGGTGGGGGGCACAGATACGCAGTATTTT. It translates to CASSPREVGGTDTQYF.

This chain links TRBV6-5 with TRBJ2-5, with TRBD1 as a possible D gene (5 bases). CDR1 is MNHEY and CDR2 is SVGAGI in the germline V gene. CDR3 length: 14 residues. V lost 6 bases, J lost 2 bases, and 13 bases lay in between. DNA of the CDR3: TGTGCCAGCAGCTCCTCCAGGGCGCAAGAGACCCAGTACTTC. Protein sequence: CASSSSRAQETQYF.

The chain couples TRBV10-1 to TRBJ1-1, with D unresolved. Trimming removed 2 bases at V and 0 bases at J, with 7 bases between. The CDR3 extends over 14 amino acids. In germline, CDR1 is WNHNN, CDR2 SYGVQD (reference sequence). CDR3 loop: CASSERPLNTEAFF. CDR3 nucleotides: TGCGCCAGCAGTGAGCGGCCCCTGAACACTGAAGCTTTCTTT.

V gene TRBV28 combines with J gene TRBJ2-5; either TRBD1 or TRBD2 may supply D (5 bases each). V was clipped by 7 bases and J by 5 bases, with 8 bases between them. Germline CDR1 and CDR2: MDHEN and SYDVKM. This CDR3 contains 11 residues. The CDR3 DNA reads TGTGCCAGCAACCGGGGCGAGACCCAGTACTTC. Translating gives CASNRGETQYF.

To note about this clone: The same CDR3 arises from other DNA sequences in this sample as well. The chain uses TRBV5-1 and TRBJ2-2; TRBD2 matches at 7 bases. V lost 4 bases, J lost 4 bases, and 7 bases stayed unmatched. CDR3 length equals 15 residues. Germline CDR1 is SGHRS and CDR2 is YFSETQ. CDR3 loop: CASSLSGGGTGELFF. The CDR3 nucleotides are TGCGCCAGCAGCCTCTCGGGGGGTGGCACCGGGGAGCTGTTTTTT.

CDR3 region: CASSRRLKSDEQFF. The CDR3 region has the DNA TGTGCCAGCAGCCGCCGACTCAAATCGGATGAGCAGTTCTTC. The rearrangement uses TRBV28 and TRBJ2-1; the D is unclear. The CDR3 totals 14 residues. V dropped 6 bases and J dropped 8 bases, with 17 bases sitting between them. Germline V gene sequence: CDR1 MDHEN, CDR2 SYDVKM.